The sequence of this T cell receptor (beta chain) was determined in a study of regulatory T cells in long-lasting Graves disease (dated by TCRdb to about 2021). Broadly, across the study: Antithyroid drugs had been taken for less than 3 months by newly diagnosed Graves' disease patients. This study used TCR sequencing and RNA sequencing of peripheral blood to compare persistent Graves' disease patients against newly diagnosed Graves' disease patients. The study was registered as a clinical trial and conducted in China. A total of 33 samples underwent TCR sequencing, from some 13 patients with persistent Graves' disease and 20 patients with newly diagnosed Graves' disease.

In the germline V gene, CDR1 corresponds to SGHVS and CDR2 to FNYEAQ. Including cysteine and phenylalanine, the CDR3 has 16 amino acids. The sequence is cut down to CDR3 DNA, 48 bases in frame from base 1. V loses 2 bases at its end and J loses 4 bases; junction bases beyond the gene matches: 7. The protocol used for the library was multiplex PCR. This sample was sequenced with an Illumina HiSeq 4000. To build TCR beta libraries, CDR3 regions were amplified by Arm-PCR using iRepertoire HTBI primers. Gel purification was performed on PCR products prior to sequencing. The original methods were these. Gene usage analysis of CDR3 amino acid clonotypes relied on the 62 TRBV and about 13 TRBJ segments identified across samples. COPE and FqMerger were used to merge the filtered high-quality paired reads into contigs. BLAST was used to align contigs to IMGT TRBV, TRBD and TRBJ reference genes, with CDR3 defined following IMGT. Any clonotype with a frequency above 0.1% was counted as a highly expanded clone. Repertoire diversity was measured by Shannon entropy, and V-J evenness by the Gini coefficient. Public clonotypes were defined as clonotypes shared by more than one individual. TCRdb redid the processing of the public reads, applying fastp at Q25 and MiXCR, and retained in-frame beta chains. Rows merge per CDR3 protein into single entries with the most common DNA and genes. The V and J calls reflect TCRdb's pipeline rather than the authors' work. The sample includes more than 300,000 distinct CDR3 sequences, with about an eighth observed a single time. The top ten hold approximately 20% of the sample.

Paper-wide results and their limitations: Sequencing and analysis were restricted to the TCR beta chain. The small sample size was acknowledged by the authors as a limitation that may reduce accuracy. Because the primary lesion, thyroid tissue, could not be accessed, the study looked at peripheral blood alone. Patients with persistent disease shared more public clonotypes (around 2,500) than newly diagnosed patients did (966). Persistent disease showed preferential use of TRBV28, TRBJ1-2 and TRBJ2-5, whereas newly diagnosed disease favored TRBV20-1 and TRBJ2-1. Compared with newly diagnosed patients, patients with persistent Graves' disease had lower TCR Shannon entropy and fewer highly expanded clones, which suggests clonal expansion.

The time point label, as the study defines it: newly diagnosed GD, antithyroid drugs for less than 3 months. RNA was extracted from PBMCs in TRIzol for both TCR sequencing and RNA sequencing. The diagnosis of Graves' disease followed American Thyroid Association guidelines. Patients for the study were recruited at an endocrinology department in Xi'an, China. Each patient gave roughly 8.4 milliliters of peripheral blood, collected in an EDTA anticoagulant tube. PBMCs were isolated by Ficoll Paque Plus density gradient separation without further T cell sorting. An Agilent 2100 Bioanalyzer and agarose gel were used to check RNA quality, while a NanoDrop 2000 measured RNA concentration. To note about this clonotype: Its recognized antigen is unknown. The input lacks base qualities; no much larger clone sits a single base away.

The sample was also reused in another study, on T cells in Graves' hyperthyroidism and ophthalmopathy. From the second report: Stable Graves' hyperthyroidism was defined as no progression to ophthalmopathy during 18 months of follow-up. The hyperthyroidism patients were between 18 and 65 years old and newly diagnosed, with a disease duration of less than 2 months. Exclusion was applied to patients with uncontrolled infections, other autoimmune diseases, pregnancy or lactation. Diagnoses were established on the basis of clinical symptoms, serum thyroxine and TRAb, thyroid ultrasound, and orbital computed tomography. For the first round of RT-PCR on the TCR CDR3, the HTBI primer set was used together with the Qiagen OneStep RT-PCR kit. Blood samples also contained most of the expanded thyroid clonotypes (frequency above 0.001), which suggests that blood repertoires may reflect thyroid immune responses. Ophthalmopathy was separated from stable hyperthyroidism by a 13 V-J signature model, with approximately 86% sensitivity and approximately 81% specificity obtained in cross-validation and 80%/75% obtained in testing. In validation, progression to ophthalmopathy was predicted by the model with almost 71% sensitivity and 72% to 80% specificity, a median of approximately 6.5 months before onset. A discovery cohort of about 96 patients, about 44 with Graves' ophthalmopathy and 55 to 60 with stable Graves' hyperthyroidism, was used to find distinguishing TCR V-J signatures. Prospective prediction of ophthalmopathy was tested in an independent validation cohort consisting of some 19 hyperthyroidism patients and approximately 16 patients who later progressed to ophthalmopathy. The 100 discovery patients were randomly split 7:3 into training and test sets. In more than 5 Graves' hyperthyroidism patients, the study also compared T-cell repertoires from thyroid tissue with T-cell repertoires from blood. After blood sampling, hyperthyroidism patients were treated with methimazole at a starting dose of 30 mg daily, and ophthalmopathy patients were treated with high-dose intravenous methylprednisolone. Libraries were constructed in a second round of multiplex PCR, after which size selection and purification were performed. Libraries were sequenced paired-end with 100 bp reads on an Illumina HiSeq2000. SOAPnuke was used to process the raw data, throwing out any read that contained adapters or uncalled bases, had a mean Phred below 15, or lacked an exact constant-primer or identifier match. COPE v1.2.5 was used to merge high-quality paired reads, and clonotypes were defined as unique nucleotide sequences. MiTCR v1.1 was used to align clonotypes to the IMGT TRBV, TRBD and TRBJ reference segments. Only V-J combinations with frequency above 0.0001, covering roughly 99% of repertoires, were analysed. The TCS score was defined as the ratio of F50 (clonal expansion) to E x V (chaos), calculated using BLOSUM62-based TCRdist between CDR3 peptides within each V-J. Welch's t-statistics and random forest reduced some 510 V-J features to 10 to 15, which were used in a naive Bayes classifier (R e1071). Sample size was not statistically predetermined, and investigators were not blinded to group allocation. TCR Vbeta CDR3 sequencing of fewer than 150 peripheral blood samples (43 ophthalmopathy, approximately 80 hyperthyroidism and approximately 17 progressor patients) is reported in the paper.

This TCR was sampled from a woman younger than 30 with Graves disease. Donor details come from another sample of the same person, matched by shared clones. This chain joins TRBV7-6 to TRBJ2-7; 11 junctional bases match TRBD2. Material: peripheral blood mononuclear cells (PBMCs), obtained at new diagnosis, from a patient treated with antithyroid drugs. The CDR3 loop reads CASSLKVAGGPYEQYF. The sequence in DNA is TGTGCCAGCAGCTTAAAGGTAGCGGGAGGGCCGTACGAGCAGTACTTC. Extended through the reference TRBV7-6 and TRBJ2-7 proteins, this CDR3 yields the full variable domain: GAGVSQSPRYKVTKRGQDVALRCDPISGHVSLYWYRQALGQGPEFLTYFNYEAQQDKSGLPNDRFSAERPEGSISTLTIQRTEQRDSAMYRCASSLKVAGGPYEQYFGPGTRLTVT.